Listed below are T cell receptor beta chains from one sample, sequenced in a study of control samples from healthy donors and cancer patients. TCRdb keeps only in-frame clones here, not all; method: immunoSEQ multiplex PCR. The sample records around 74,000 clones, 80% to 95% being singletons. Sequencing used blood. All receptors derive from a woman aged 55-70 years in good health. Both conserved end residues are part of each CDR3. D genes are given only for firm matches. Some rows mark clone size as missing; the rest say once, few, many or name a class of expanded clone.

d_gene,j_gene,v_gene,abundance,CDR3nt,CDR3aa
-,TRBJ1-1,TRBV21-1,-,TGTGCCAGCAGCAAAGCAGGTGTCGAGAACACTGAAGCTTTCTTT,CASSKAGVENTEAFF
TRBD1,TRBJ2-7,TRBV6-6,once,TGTGCCAGCAGTCGAATCTGGACAGGGGAAACCTACGAGCAGTACTTC,CASSRIWTGETYEQYF
TRBD1,TRBJ1-1,TRBV7-9,-,TGTGCCAGCAGGCTGACAGGGAGGACTGAAGCTTTCTTT,CASRLTGRTEAFF
-,TRBJ2-5,TRBV7-9,-,TGTGCCAGCAGCTTAACCGGGAGTAGGGAGACCCAGTACTTC,CASSLTGSRETQYF
-,TRBJ2-1,TRBV28,-,TGTGCCAGCAGTTTAACGAGGACCCCAACGAACAATGAGCAGTTCTTC,CASSLTRTPTNNEQFF
TRBD1,TRBJ1-6,TRBV5-1,-,TGCGCCAGCAGCTTTAGGGGGCGCCAAAATTCACCCCTCCACTTT,CASSFRGRQNSPLHF
-,TRBJ2-5,TRBV11-2,once,TGTGCCAGCAGCTTACGGCCCTTGGAGACCCAGTACTTC,CASSLRPLETQYF
TRBD1,TRBJ2-1,TRBV2,-,TGTGCCAGCAACTACTTACAGGGGGCTGAGCAGTTCTTC,CASNYLQGAEQFF
-,TRBJ1-5,TRBV4-2,-,TGTGCCAGCAGCCAAGTCTCTCGGACCAATCAGCCCCAGCATTTT,CASSQVSRTNQPQHF
TRBD1,TRBJ2-7,TRBV6-5,-,TGTGCCAGCAAATTAACCGGGACAGGGTTACACGAGCAGTACTTC,CASKLTGTGLHEQYF
-,TRBJ1-6,TRBV6-1,-,TGTGCCAGCAGTGAAGGTTTCGGGACAAGGGGAAATTCACCCCTCCACTTT,CASSEGFGTRGNSPLHF
-,TRBJ1-2,TRBV7-9,-,TGTGCCAGCGTCCCCTTAGGGCTGGATTATGGCTACACCTTC,CASVPLGLDYGYTF
TRBD1,TRBJ2-7,TRBV9,-,TGTGCCAGCAGCTCCCGGGACAGCTACGAGCAGTACTTC,CASSSRDSYEQYF
TRBD1,TRBJ2-6,TRBV7-9,-,TGTGCTAGCAGCCGATACGGGACAGGGGCCGTCTTGGCCAACGTCCTGACTTTC,CASSRYGTGAVLANVLTF
TRBD1,TRBJ2-1,TRBV18,-,TGTGCCAGCTCACCACGAGACAGGGTCGATGAGCAGTTCTTC,CASSPRDRVDEQFF
-,TRBJ1-2,TRBV30,-,TGTGCCTGGAGGAGGGGAGGGTCGGAATATGGCTACACCTTC,CAWRRGGSEYGYTF
-,TRBJ2-5,TRBV6-5,-,TGTGCCAGCAGTTATTCCGGGACCACCCAAGAGACCCAGTACTTC,CASSYSGTTQETQYF
-,TRBJ1-1,TRBV7-8,-,TGTGCCAGCAGCCGCGACGGATGGGAAGCTTTCTTT,CASSRDGWEAFF
-,TRBJ2-6,TRBV29-1,-,TGCAGCGCGCGGAACTCTGGGGCCAACGTCCTGACTTTC,CSARNSGANVLTF
-,TRBJ2-7,TRBV7-9,-,TGTGCCAGCAGCCCAAAGGGGGGGGGACGGACCTACGAGCAGTACTTC,CASSPKGGGRTYEQYF
-,TRBJ2-5,TRBV19,-,TGTGCCAGTAGTCAGGGTCGAGAGACCCAGTACTTC,CASSQGRETQYF
TRBD2,TRBJ2-1,TRBV7-3,-,TGTGCCAGCAGCCCGGGACTAGCGATAAACAATGAGCAGTTCTTC,CASSPGLAINNEQFF
-,TRBJ2-7,TRBV15,-,TGTGCCACCAGCAGAGAAGCAACCTACGAGCAGTACTTC,CATSREATYEQYF
TRBD1,TRBJ2-7,TRBV30,-,TGTGCCTGGAGTCTTTACATCGGGACAGCCCTCTACGAGCAGTACTTC,CAWSLYIGTALYEQYF
-,TRBJ2-7,TRBV10-1,-,TGCGCCAGCAGTTCAAGCTCCTACGAGCAGTACTTC,CASSSSSYEQYF
-,TRBJ1-2,TRBV12-3/TRBV12-4,-,TGTGCCAGCAGTTGGAGGAATAACTATGGCTACACCTTC,CASSWRNNYGYTF
-,TRBJ2-4,TRBV23-1,-,TGCGCCAGCAGTCAATCCATAGAGACAGGACCCTCTTTAGCCAAAAACATTCAGTACTTC,CASSQSIETGPSLAKNIQYF
TRBD1,TRBJ2-4,TRBV25-1,-,TGTGCCAGCAGTGACATTTCGGGGGACAGGGCAAACATTCAGTACTTC,CASSDISGDRANIQYF
-,TRBJ1-1,TRBV11-2,-,TGTGCCAGCAGCTTATCCCTGAACACTGAAGCTTTCTTT,CASSLSLNTEAFF
TRBD2,TRBJ2-3,TRBV11-2,-,TGTGCCAGCAGCTTTGGGACTAGCGGGACTAGCACAGATACGCAGTATTTT,CASSFGTSGTSTDTQYF
-,TRBJ1-5,TRBV4-1,-,TGCGCCAGCAGCCAAGATGCCCGGGTAATCCAGCCCCAGCATTTT,CASSQDARVIQPQHF
-,TRBJ1-4,TRBV27,-,TGTGCCAGCAGTTTATCCAGGGGACATGAAAAACTGTTTTTT,CASSLSRGHEKLFF
TRBD1,TRBJ2-2,TRBV7-8,-,TGTGCCAGCAGCGTATCACAGGGGGCGCCGAACACCGGGGAGCTGTTTTTT,CASSVSQGAPNTGELFF
-,TRBJ1-6,TRBV6-6,-,TGTGCCAGCAGTAAAATTAATTCACCCCTCCACTTT,CASSKINSPLHF
-,TRBJ2-5,TRBV10-1,-,TGCGCCAGCAGTGATCTGGAGACCCAGTACTTC,CASSDLETQYF
TRBD1,TRBJ1-1,TRBV28,-,TGTGCCAGCGTGGGGACAGTTAACACTGAAGCTTTCTTT,CASVGTVNTEAFF
TRBD2,TRBJ2-1,TRBV4-2,-,TGTGCCAGCAGCCAAGCGGGAGGGGGTATCAATGAGCAGTTCTTC,CASSQAGGGINEQFF
-,TRBJ1-6,TRBV6-2/TRBV6-3,-,TGTGCCAGCAGTCCATCGGGGGAGGGGAGAAGATTTTCACCCCTCCACTTT,CASSPSGEGRRFSPLHF
-,TRBJ2-5,TRBV7-2,-,TGTGCCAGCAGCTTAGCGGGGGGTCGAGAGACCCAGTACTTC,CASSLAGGRETQYF
TRBD2,TRBJ2-1,TRBV7-2,few,TGTGCCAGCAGCTTTAGCGGGAGTTTCAATGAGCAGTTCTTC,CASSFSGSFNEQFF
-,TRBJ2-3,TRBV5-1,-,TGCGCCAGCAGCTTGGTCCCAGCGGGTGGCACAGATACGCAGTATTTT,CASSLVPAGGTDTQYF
-,TRBJ2-7,TRBV27,-,TGTGCCAGCAGTTTAAGGAGCGCATTCTACGAGCAGTACTTC,CASSLRSAFYEQYF
-,TRBJ1-3,TRBV19,-,TGTGCCAGTAGTATACGAGACACCAAGCTTCTTGGAAACACCATATATTTT,CASSIRDTKLLGNTIYF
-,TRBJ2-2,TRBV7-3,-,TGTGCCAGCAGCTTAGGACACCCCACCGGGGAGCTGTTTTTT,CASSLGHPTGELFF
TRBD2,TRBJ2-3,TRBV9,-,TGTGCCAGCAGCGCCGCCGGGACTAGCGGCACAGGAGCGCAGTATTTT,CASSAAGTSGTGAQYF
-,TRBJ2-3,TRBV27,-,TGTGCCAGCAAGTTGATTGCGCTTCGCCCAGATACGCAGTATTTT,CASKLIALRPDTQYF
-,TRBJ2-7,TRBV7-9,-,TGTGCCAGCAGATCCCAGGGGCCGGGCGAGCAGTACTTC,CASRSQGPGEQYF
-,TRBJ1-1,TRBV2,-,TGTGCCAGCAGTGAAGGTACAGGGTACACTGAAGCTTTCTTT,CASSEGTGYTEAFF